This entry describes one T cell receptor beta chain. Antigen specificity is unknown. These data belong to a study of PD-1 blockade in mismatch repair-deficient tumors. For the study at large: All were previously treated, progressing patients with some twelve mismatch repair-deficient cancer types. Study results and limitations: Tumor-resident clones, often absent from pretreatment blood, expanded after pembrolizumab and then contracted.

Every patient had mismatch repair deficiency by PCR or immunohistochemistry. TCRs were sequenced from a few patients responding to pembrolizumab. Repertoires were generated with immunoSEQ multiplex PCR, while TCRdb's copy carries only in-frame clones and drops some. The table includes more than 90,000 clones, about three quarters detected once. The V segment lost 1 base and the J segment 2 bases; nucleotides outside the gene matches: 5. Germline V gene sequence: CDR1 SGHTA, CDR2 FQGNSA. This CDR3 is built from 15 residues. This sequence was found in an adult with mismatch repair-deficient cancer. This material consisted of peripheral blood, taken approximately 60 weeks after starting pembrolizumab. The genes are TRBV7-2 and TRBJ2-7, with TRBD1 identical over 7 bases. This CDR3 is CASSLGGQFTYEQYF. The CDR3 coding sequence is TGTGCCAGCAGCTTAGGGGGACAGTTTACCTACGAGCAGTACTTC. Filled out from reference TRBV7-2 and TRBJ2-7, the complete variable domain reads GAGVSQSPSNKVTEKGKDVELRCDPISGHTALYWYRQSLGQGLEFLIYFQGNSAPDKSGLPSDRFSAERTGGSVSTLTIQRTQQEDSAVYLCASSLGGQFTYEQYFGPGTRLTVT.